This T cell receptor beta chain was sequenced for a study of monozygotic twins with inflammatory bowel disease (dated by TCRdb to between 2019 and 2020). Study-level background: A total of roughly 28 monozygotic twin pairs were included in the full study, comprising nine German pairs (four IBD-concordant, five IBD-discordant) and 19 IBD-discordant Danish pairs. The search for disease-associated traits relied mainly on comparing IBD patients with their genetically identical healthy co-twins within discordant pairs. Each individual had, on average, about 151 000 unique TCRalpha sequences and 181 000 unique TCRbeta sequences available for analysis.

From each donor, a roughly 2.3 ml peripheral blood sample was collected into PAXgene tubes and stored at -80 degrees C. Without T cell sorting, total RNA was isolated from whole blood using the PAXgene blood miRNA kit on an automated QIAcube. Peripheral blood from monozygotic twin pairs concordant or discordant for inflammatory bowel disease was subjected to deep TCRalpha and TCRbeta repertoire profiling with unique molecular barcoding. Smoking habits were recorded for all twin pairs, with individuals classified as current, former or never smokers. The germline V gene (reference sequence) specifies DFQATT as CDR1 and SNEGSKA as CDR2. From its cysteine to its phenylalanine, the CDR3 spans 16 amino acids. Only the protein is available. Library prep was done by 5' RACE. The input for every TCR library was roughly 3.5 ug of total RNA. For each sample, cDNA was synthesized in eight separate reactions using SMARTScribe reverse transcriptase. During cDNA synthesis, template switching introduced unique molecular identifiers that contained a 6-nucleotide sample barcode. TCRalpha and TCRbeta cDNA was amplified in two nested PCRs of about 17 and 10 cycles, and bead purification was carried out after each PCR. Before amplification, the cDNA was treated with uracil DNA-glycosylase and purified using the QIAquick PCR purification kit. The second PCR added Illumina TruSeq-compatible adapters along with sample-specific barcodes. TapeStation and Qubit were used to check library quality and concentration, and around 5.2 ng of each library went into the pool. The pooled libraries were sequenced with 2 x 100 bp reads and custom sequencing primers on an Illumina HiSeq2500 single-index Rapid Run. For the original study's pipeline: MiGEC version 1.2.6 was used for UMI-based consensus assembly to correct PCR and sequencing errors. MiXCR version 2.1.1 was used for V(D)J alignment, clonotype assembly and CDR3 extraction. To normalise gene usage, clonotype sharing and MAIT/NKT TCR abundance, the analysis used the top 1000, 10 000 and 20 000 clonotypes per sample. Diversity was computed as the inverse Simpson index with the vegan R package after downsampling to 27 000 UMIs. Paired Mann-Whitney U tests were applied to discordant twin pairs, and Benjamini-Hochberg correction was used for multiple testing. Each entry corresponds to one CDR3 protein sequence from reads that TCRdb reprocessed, and DNA is not given. TCRdb's processing, not the study's, gives the V and J calls here. The sample table on file contains 200,000 to 250,000 distinct CDR3 sequences. The biggest ten clones account for 7.7% of the sample.

With regard to this clonotype: The antigen it recognizes is unknown.

Study-wide findings and limitations: No single strong signal or clonotype linked to IBD turned up in the results, so the idea that one exists was not supported. The analysis was unable to tell different T cell subtypes apart. Repertoire similarity did not differ between concordant and discordant twins, which could be due to limited statistical power. Measured by the inverse Simpson index, TCRbeta repertoire diversity was lower in IBD patients than in their healthy co-twins. Because patients were on differing immunosuppressive treatments, the repertoires may have picked up extra background noise and inter-individual variability. IBD patients shared fewer clonotypes with other individuals than healthy twins did, most markedly in patients showing signs of disease activity.

Sample: blood. The chain employs TRBV20-1 and TRBJ2-7; TCRdb outputs TRBD2, but without DNA this stays unchecked. The clonotype comes from a human donor with ulcerative colitis or Crohn's disease, or a healthy co-twin of an affected twin (not recorded which). CDR3 region: CSAMGRGLAGSYEQYF.